Following are 12 T cell receptor beta chains from one sample sequenced in a study of blood T cell repertoires in COVID-19. The assay was immunoSEQ multiplex PCR, and TCRdb's table has in-frame clones only and misses some. The sample contains under 45,000 clones, around nine tenths of which appear only once. The sample taken for sequencing was peripheral blood. The receptor set was obtained from a human donor in a cohort sampled during active COVID-19.

The gene calls are TRBV5-1 and TRBJ1-1; D is uncertain. The germline CDR1 and CDR2 sequences are SGHRS and YFSETQ. V lost 0 bases and J lost 3, with 3 bases in between. The CDR3 covers 12 residues. This CDR3 is CASSLGDTEAFF. CDR3 bases: TGCGCCAGCAGCTTGGGCGACACTGAAGCTTTCTTT.

Of note for this clone: Mismatch with germline at one junction end may stem from a read error. The chain recombines TRBV7-7 with TRBJ1-1; possible D gene TRBD1, 6 bases. The CDR3 extends over 14 amino acids. Germline V lookup: CDR1 SSHAT, CDR2 FNYEAQ (reference sequence). DNA of the CDR3: TGTGCTAGCAGCCCATTGACAGGGAACACTGAAGCTTTCTTT. Translation: CASSPLTGNTEAFF.

The CDR3 DNA reads as TGTGCCAGCAGTTACTACAGGACACAGAAGGGCACTGAAGCTTTCTTT. It encodes CASSYYRTQKGTEAFF. The V gene is TRBV6-5, the J gene TRBJ1-1; maybe TRBD1 (5 bases). V lost 1 base to trimming and J lost 4 bases, with 16 bases between them. This CDR3 region has 16 residues. The germline gives CDR1 MNHEY, CDR2 SVGAGI.

The chain employs TRBV2 and TRBJ2-7; D not certain. CDR3 length: 12 residues. CDR1 and CDR2 from the germline V gene are SNHLY and FYNNEI. Trimming took 4 bases from V and 0 from J, leaving 4 bases between them. The CDR3 loop reads CASSAVSYEQYF. In DNA, the CDR3 is TGTGCCAGCAGTGCCGTCTCCTACGAGCAGTACTTC.

The chain recombines TRBV27 with TRBJ1-5; D unresolved. CDR1 MNHEY and CDR2 SMNVEV come from the germline V gene (reference sequence). This CDR3 is built from 14 residues. V lost 3 bases and J 0 bases, leaving 6 bases between the germline ends. CDR3 in DNA: TGTGCCAGCAGTTTGGACTATAGCAATCAGCCCCAGCATTTT. Its translation is CASSLDYSNQPQHF.

The rearrangement links TRBV6-6 to TRBJ2-7; tentatively, D is TRBD1 (6 bases). The V gene's germline CDR1 is MNHNY and CDR2 SVGAGI (reference sequence). The CDR3 is made up of 14 amino acids. Trimming took off 7 bases at V and 0 bases at J, with 13 bases between the two ends. CDR3 nucleotides: TGTGCCAGCACTCAGACAGGCAGCTCCTACGAGCAGTACTTC. Its translation is CASTQTGSSYEQYF.

The CDR3 protein is CASSLGQPGYEQYF. The CDR3 DNA follows: TGTGCCAGCAGCTTGGGACAGCCGGGCTACGAGCAGTACTTC. The rearrangement links TRBV5-6 to TRBJ2-7, with D tentatively TRBD1 (5 bases). There are 14 residues in the CDR3. With 0 bases removed from V and 3 bases from J, the gap between germline ends came to 10 bases. Germline V CDR1 and CDR2: SGHDT, YYEEEE.

V is TRBV7-2 and J is TRBJ1-1; 9 nucleotides match TRBD1. Trimming at V came to 5 bases and at J to 5 bases, leaving 3 bases not matched to a gene. Germline V gene sequence: CDR1 SGHTA, CDR2 FQGNSA. This CDR3 region has 13 residues. The CDR3 reads CASSRQGGTEAFF. CDR3 DNA sequence: TGTGCCAGCAGCCGACAGGGGGGAACTGAAGCTTTCTTT.

The rearrangement links TRBV5-6 to TRBJ2-7; the match to TRBD2 covers 7 bases. This CDR3 contains 15 residues. Looked up from germline, CDR1 is SGHDT and CDR2 is YYEEEE. V lost 3 bases and J lost 1; bases outside the gene matches: 7. The CDR3 DNA follows: TGTGCCAGCAGCTGGGCTGGGGGAGGGTCCTACGAGCAGTACTTC. The encoded protein is CASSWAGGGSYEQYF.

V is TRBV10-3 and J is TRBJ1-1; D unresolved. This CDR3 region has 15 residues. V lost 3 bases, J lost 4 bases, and 15 bases lay in between. Germline V CDR1 and CDR2: ENHRY, SYGVKD. The CDR3 DNA sequence: TGTGCCATCAGTGATAGTGCATCATCCCCCACTGAAGCTTTCTTT. Translating it yields CAISDSASSPTEAFF.

The chain combines TRBV6-2 or TRBV6-3 with TRBJ1-1; no firm D call. In germline, CDR1 is MNHEY, CDR2 SVGEGT. Trimming cost V 0 bases and J 3 bases, with 11 bases left between them. The CDR3 has 15 amino acids. The chain's CDR3 is CASSYSGEKYTEAFF. The CDR3 coding sequence is TGTGCCAGCAGTTACTCCGGGGAGAAGTACACTGAAGCTTTCTTT.

The chain joins TRBV19 to TRBJ2-6, with 7 bases matching TRBD1. With V trimmed by 6 bases and J by 4 bases, 6 bases remained unmatched. This CDR3 region has 15 residues. From germline, CDR1 is LNHDA and CDR2 SQIVND (reference sequence). The CDR3 DNA reads as TGTGCCAGTAGACAGACAGGGCTGGGGGCCAACGTCCTGACTTTC. Translating it yields CASRQTGLGANVLTF.